One TCR beta chain is described in this entry. Antigen: not known. This specimen comes from a study of monozygotic twins with inflammatory bowel disease. Study findings and constraints: The data offered no way to tell different T cell subtypes apart. Against healthy co-twins, IBD patients had lower TCRbeta diversity (measured by inverse Simpson).

PCR of TCRalpha and TCRbeta cDNA was nested, with two rounds of about 16 and 10 cycles. TCRdb reprocessed the 5' RACE reads and keeps a single row for each CDR3 protein, giving no DNA. Listed are about 450,000 distinct CDR3 sequences; about 2.2% falls within the top ten. The CDR3 runs 11 residues. Germline CDR1 LGHDT, CDR2 YNNKEL (reference sequence). Researchers collected more than 2 ml of blood per donor. The TCR was taken from a human donor with ulcerative colitis or Crohn's disease, or a healthy co-twin of an affected twin (not recorded which). The chain couples TRBV3-1 to TRBJ2-1. The sequenced material came from blood. This CDR3 reads CASSHYNEQFF.